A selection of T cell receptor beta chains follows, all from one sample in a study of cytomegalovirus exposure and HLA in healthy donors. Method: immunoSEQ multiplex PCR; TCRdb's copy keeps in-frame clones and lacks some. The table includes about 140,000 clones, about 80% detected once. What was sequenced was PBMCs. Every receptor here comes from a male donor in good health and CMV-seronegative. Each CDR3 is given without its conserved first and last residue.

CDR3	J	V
ASSVGGKTYEQY	TRBJ2-7	TRBV9
ASSYSRTAFEQF	TRBJ2-1	TRBV6-6
ASSPRGDTEAF	TRBJ1-1	TRBV5-1
ASSRPLGTPGTDTQY	TRBJ2-3	TRBV7-2
ASSSGLNSGNTIY	TRBJ1-3	TRBV7-9
AGGPGNTIY	TRBJ1-3	TRBV27
ASSLSGGTSYEQY	TRBJ2-7	TRBV7-2
ASSPRYLGNTIY	TRBJ1-3	TRBV7-9
ASSLLPAGSEAF	TRBJ1-1	TRBV5-1
ASTRGSTLYEQY	TRBJ2-7	TRBV2
ASSLVPQGGNEQF	TRBJ2-1	TRBV7-2
ASSSTQSSYNEQF	TRBJ2-1	TRBV27
ASSLGTTYEQY	TRBJ2-7	TRBV6-5
ASSEGQRALPPLH	TRBJ1-6	TRBV6-1
ASPPEETGRYGYT	TRBJ1-2	TRBV2
ASSTRNTDTQY	TRBJ2-3	TRBV7-2
ASSLVGSQGARYGYT	TRBJ1-2	TRBV7-2
ASSSMLAGQNEQF	TRBJ2-1	TRBV2
AWSVSDRATEAF	TRBJ1-1	TRBV30
ASSPRGGGLTGSATQY	TRBJ2-3	TRBV7-3
ASSRVTEAF	TRBJ1-1	TRBV7-2
ASSPNREEAF	TRBJ1-1	TRBV5-4
ASRPSQAGAFNEQF	TRBJ2-1	TRBV7-9
ASSEQTGVVGDTQY	TRBJ2-3	TRBV2
SASRADTQY	TRBJ2-3	TRBV20-1
ASSPLGDRYGYT	TRBJ1-2	TRBV27
SVGGTVGIQETQY	TRBJ2-5	TRBV29-1
ASSMAQGMAEAF	TRBJ1-1	TRBV19
ASRGAGNYNEQF	TRBJ2-1	TRBV27
ASSSYRDRSYEQY	TRBJ2-7	TRBV11-2
ASRFGLGAEAF	TRBJ1-1	TRBV7-2
ASSLTGRAYNEQF	TRBJ2-1	TRBV6-5
ASLPFDSARTDTQY	TRBJ2-3	TRBV2
ASSLWGTPTTEAF	TRBJ1-1	TRBV5-4
ASSTQSSTDTQY	TRBJ2-3	TRBV19
AWSVEQGGSPLH	TRBJ1-6	TRBV30
ASSDEGEFGANVLT	TRBJ2-6	TRBV6-1
ASSWDSAETQY	TRBJ2-5	TRBV5-1
ASSPPGGTSDEQF	TRBJ2-1	TRBV5-4
ASSLVSTNTGELF	TRBJ2-2	TRBV5-1
ASRPGQRYNEQF	TRBJ2-1	TRBV28
ASSSDRGQETQY	TRBJ2-5	TRBV7-9
ASSPGWMADTQY	TRBJ2-3	TRBV7-3
ASSVGLAGRDTQY	TRBJ2-3	TRBV9
ASSQELLERPQH	TRBJ1-5	TRBV4-1
ASSQTGGGTEAF	TRBJ1-1	TRBV4-3
ASSFSGGSGNTIY	TRBJ1-3	TRBV9
ASSVGQPLAKNIQY	TRBJ2-4	TRBV9
ASSHEPGEGNKKLF	TRBJ1-4	TRBV4-1
ASSLQGIADTQY	TRBJ2-3	TRBV5-1
ASSWMDRATSPLH	TRBJ1-6	TRBV7-9
ASSLAPGLGTDTQY	TRBJ2-3	TRBV5-1
ASSLDGRSGSTDTQY	TRBJ2-3	TRBV11-3
ASSPQGTHSPLH	TRBJ1-6	TRBV7-2
ASSQQVGDNGYT	TRBJ1-2	TRBV18
AIAQTGGNQPQH	TRBJ1-5	TRBV27
ASSLESRSNEQF	TRBJ2-1	TRBV7-2
ASSQDGGSGGRAF	TRBJ1-1	TRBV4-3
ASSLVGRPDVDEQY	TRBJ2-7	TRBV7-9
ASSLRQGQETQY	TRBJ2-5	TRBV7-3